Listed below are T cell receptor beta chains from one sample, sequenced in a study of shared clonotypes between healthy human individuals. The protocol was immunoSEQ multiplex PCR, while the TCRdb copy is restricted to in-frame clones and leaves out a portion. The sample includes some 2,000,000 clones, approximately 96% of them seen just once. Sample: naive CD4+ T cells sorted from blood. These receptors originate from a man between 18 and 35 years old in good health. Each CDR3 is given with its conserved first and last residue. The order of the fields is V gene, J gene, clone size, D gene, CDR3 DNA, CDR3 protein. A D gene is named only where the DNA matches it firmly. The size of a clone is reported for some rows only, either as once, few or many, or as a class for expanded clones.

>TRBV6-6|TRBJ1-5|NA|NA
TGTGCCAGCAGTTACTCGGGCCAACCCAATCAGCCCCAGCATTTT
CASSYSGQPNQPQHF
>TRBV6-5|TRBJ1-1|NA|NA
TGTGCCAGCAGTTACTCGAGCCTGAACACTGAAGCTTTCTTT
CASSYSSLNTEAFF
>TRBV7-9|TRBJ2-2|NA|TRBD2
TGTGCCAGCAGCACGACTAGCGGGCCGCGCGGGGAGCTGTTTTTT
CASSTTSGPRGELFF
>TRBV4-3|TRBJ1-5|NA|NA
TGCGCCAGCAGCCAAGATCGTACTAATTTGCCCCAGCATTTT
CASSQDRTNLPQHF
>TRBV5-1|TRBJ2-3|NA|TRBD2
TGCGCCAGCAGCTCGTGGACTAGCGGGGCCACAGATACGCAGTATTTT
CASSSWTSGATDTQYF
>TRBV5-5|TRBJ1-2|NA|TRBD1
TGTGCCAGCAGCCTGCGACAGGGGGTACAGTATGGCTACACCTTC
CASSLRQGVQYGYTF
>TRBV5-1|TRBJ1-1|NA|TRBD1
TGCGCCAGCAGCGAGGGACAGGGACCCTCTGAAGCTTTCTTT
CASSEGQGPSEAFF
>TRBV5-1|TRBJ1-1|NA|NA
TGCGCCAGCTGCCGAGGAATGAACACTGAAGCTTTCTTT
CASCRGMNTEAFF
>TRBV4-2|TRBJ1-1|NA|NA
TGTGCCAGCAGCCAAGTTTCAGGGGTACGAACTGAAGCTTTCTTT
CASSQVSGVRTEAFF
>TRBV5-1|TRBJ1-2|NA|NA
TGCGCCAGCAGCTCCTCGAACTATGGCTACACCTTC
CASSSSNYGYTF
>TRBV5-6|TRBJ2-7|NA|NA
TGTGCCAGCAGGTTGGAGGCGCTGAGCTACGAGCAGTACTTC
CASRLEALSYEQYF
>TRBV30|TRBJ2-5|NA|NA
TGTGCCTGGGCCGAGGGGGGAAAAGAGACCCAGTACTTC
CAWAEGGKETQYF
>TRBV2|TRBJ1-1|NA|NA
TGTGCCAGCAGTGGGCAGGTTCGGGGCACTGAAGCTTTCTTT
CASSGQVRGTEAFF
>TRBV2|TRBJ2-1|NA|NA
TGTGCCAGCAGTGAAGAAATGGGGCTGACCAGTGAGCAGTTCTTC
CASSEEMGLTSEQFF
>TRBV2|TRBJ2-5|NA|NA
TGTGCCAGCAGTTGGGACGGTCGCGCGACCCAGTACTTC
CASSWDGRATQYF
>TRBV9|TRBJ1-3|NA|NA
TGTGCCAGCAGCGTACGGGACGGTCACTCTGGAAACACCATATATTTT
CASSVRDGHSGNTIYF
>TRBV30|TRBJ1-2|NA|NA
TGTGCCTGGAGCTCCGGGACAAGCTTGCATGGCTACACCTTC
CAWSSGTSLHGYTF
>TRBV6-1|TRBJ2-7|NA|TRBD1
TGTGCCAGCAGTGCCTTGACAGGGGGCCAGCAGTACTTC
CASSALTGGQQYF
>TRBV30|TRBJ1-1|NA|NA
TGTGCCTGGAGTGTACTTAGGGGGAACACTGAAGCTTTCTTT
CAWSVLRGNTEAFF
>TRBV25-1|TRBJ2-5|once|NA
TGTGCCAGCAGTGAATCCCCGGGGGCGGAAGAACAAGAGACCCAGTACTTC
CASSESPGAEEQETQYF
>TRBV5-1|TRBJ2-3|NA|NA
TGCGCCAGCAGCGGCGGAGTCGGCACAGATACGCAGTATTTT
CASSGGVGTDTQYF
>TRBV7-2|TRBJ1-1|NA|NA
TGTGCCAGCAGCTTATCACATGTCAGGGGAGGCACTGAAGCTTTCTTT
CASSLSHVRGGTEAFF